The rows below give T cell receptor beta chains drawn from one sample of a study of T cell repertoires in cytomegalovirus infection. Their antigens are not known. Each CDR3 protein gets one entry after TCRdb re-called the reads with MiXCR. The table records approximately 220,000 distinct CDR3 sequences, around 35% of them present only once. The material sequenced was CD8+ T cells from cultured PBMCs, taken from culture after CMV antigen stimulation. These receptors all come from a human donor in good health (CMV status not recorded). Some clones in this sample may be carry-over from other donors' samples. Each CDR3 is given with its conserved first and last residue. The D gene is left open where the match is weak. A row's size may be missing; if present it is once, few, many or a size class.

d_call	v_call	clone_size	j_call	cdr3_nt	cdr3_aa
TRBD2	TRBV12-3/TRBV12-4	-	TRBJ2-1	TGTGCCAGCAGTTTAGGTGGGGGGGGGTCTCGGCATGAGCAGTTCTTC	CASSLGGGGSRHEQFF
-	TRBV28	-	TRBJ2-7	TGTGCCAGCAGTTTATGGGGGTCCCGAGGCGACGAGCAGTACTTC	CASSLWGSRGDEQYF
TRBD2	TRBV7-2	few	TRBJ2-1	TGTGCCAGCAGCGGTGGGACTAGCGGGAGGGCCTACAATGAGCAGTTCTTC	CASSGGTSGRAYNEQFF
-	TRBV7-3	-	TRBJ2-1	TGTGCCAGCAGCAGTCCGGGACTTCGGGGGAATGAGCAGTTCTTC	CASSSPGLRGNEQFF
-	TRBV27	-	TRBJ1-4	TGTGCCAGCAGTCCATTCAAGGGGGCAACTAATGAAAAACTGTTTTTT	CASSPFKGATNEKLFF
TRBD2	TRBV2	few	TRBJ2-1	TGTGCCAGTCGCCTAGCGGGGTTGAATGAGCAGTTCTTC	CASRLAGLNEQFF
TRBD1	TRBV6-6	few	TRBJ2-6	TGTGCCAGCAGTGACAGGGAAGGTGGGGCCAACGTCCTGACTTTC	CASSDREGGANVLTF
TRBD1	TRBV7-4	once	TRBJ2-4	TGTGCCAGCAGCTCTACAGGGGGCAAGAGGGTCAAAAACATTCAGTACTTC	CASSSTGGKRVKNIQYF
-	TRBV5-1	few	TRBJ2-7	TGCGCCAGCAGCTTGGTTCCGGGAACCTACGAGCAGTACTTC	CASSLVPGTYEQYF
TRBD2	TRBV27	-	TRBJ2-3	TGTGCCAGAAGTTTTATAGCGGGGGGTTCAGATACGCAGTATTTT	CARSFIAGGSDTQYF
TRBD1	TRBV7-3	few	TRBJ2-3	TGTGCCAGCAGCCTAACAGGGGGCATTGTAGATACGCAGTATTTT	CASSLTGGIVDTQYF
-	TRBV7-8	few	TRBJ2-2	TGTGCCAGCATCCCGAGGGGGGGGGCCTCCACCGGGGAGCTGTTTTTT	CASIPRGGASTGELFF
-	TRBV7-8	few	TRBJ1-6	TGTGCCAGCAGCTTAGCGCGGCAGACTAGCTCCTATAATTCACCCCTCCACTTT	CASSLARQTSSYNSPLHF
-	TRBV7-8	-	TRBJ2-3	TGTGCCAGCAGCTTAATGCGGGATACGCAGTATTTT	CASSLMRDTQYF